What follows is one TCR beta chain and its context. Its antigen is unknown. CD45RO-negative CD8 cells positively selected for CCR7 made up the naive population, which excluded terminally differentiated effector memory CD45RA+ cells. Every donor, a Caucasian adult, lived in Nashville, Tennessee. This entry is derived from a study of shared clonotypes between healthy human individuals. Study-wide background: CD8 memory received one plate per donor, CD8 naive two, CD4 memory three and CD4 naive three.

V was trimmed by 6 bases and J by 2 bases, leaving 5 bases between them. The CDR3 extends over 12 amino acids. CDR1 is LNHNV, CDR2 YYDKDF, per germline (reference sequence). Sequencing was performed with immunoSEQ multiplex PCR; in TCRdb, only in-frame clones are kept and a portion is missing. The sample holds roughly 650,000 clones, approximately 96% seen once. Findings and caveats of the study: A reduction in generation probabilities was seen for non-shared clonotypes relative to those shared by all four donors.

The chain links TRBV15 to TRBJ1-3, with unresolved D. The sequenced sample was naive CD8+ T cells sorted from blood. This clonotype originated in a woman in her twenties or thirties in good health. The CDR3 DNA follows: TGTGCCACCAGGCAGCCTGGAAACACCATATATTTT. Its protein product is CATRQPGNTIYF.